Below, 27 T cell receptor beta chains from the same sample are listed, as sequenced in a study of Ad26.COV2.S vaccination and SARS-CoV-2 variants (dated by TCRdb to about 2021). In light of the paper, this sample's treatment or condition label describes: around 19 received Ad26.COV2.S at low or high dose, single or two shots; roughly five received placebo; per-sample allocation not given. For vaccine and placebo recipients, repertoires were sequenced using samples collected on day 63 after the first injection. Libraries were built with the immunoSEQ multiplex PCR assay. TCRdb took over this immuneACCESS table, retaining in-frame rearrangements with V and J assigned. Such tables are incomplete; in checked studies, under half of the missing clones stem from an unresolved V gene, and the remainder is unexplained. The sample table records fewer than 400,000 clones; 70% to 90% of these occur just once. The top ten clones comprise roughly 3.5% of the sample.

The sequences come from peripheral blood, collected in a trial of Ad26.COV2.S vaccine versus placebo. These receptors all come from a person aged 18-60 years who received the Ad26.COV2.S COVID-19 vaccine or a placebo.

The gene calls are TRBV2 and TRBJ1-4; 12 nucleotides match TRBD1. V dropped 5 bases and J dropped 7; count of bases not matched to a gene: 11. The CDR3 is 17 amino acids. CDR1 is SNHLY, CDR2 FYNNEI, per germline. The CDR3 region is CASSTSGQGAVGEKLFF. In DNA form, the CDR3 reads TGTGCCAGCAGTACCTCGGGACAGGGGGCGGTTGGTGAAAAACTGTTTTTT.

This chain links TRBV11-3 with TRBJ2-5; 8 bases map to TRBD2. The CDR3 is 16 residues long. The germline gives CDR1 SGHNT, CDR2 YENEEA. V gave up 1 base and J gave up 7 bases; unmatched junction bases: 11. Here the CDR3 reads CASSLGHGGDTVTQYF. CDR3 coding DNA: TGTGCCAGCAGCTTAGGACACGGGGGGGACACTGTGACCCAGTACTTC.

The J gene is TRBJ1-3, the V gene TRBV18; possible D gene TRBD1, 6 bases. CDR3 size: 16 residues. V lost 3 bases and J 4 bases, leaving 16 bases between the germline ends. Germline V lookup: CDR1 KGHSH, CDR2 LQKENI. This chain's CDR3 is CASSPTGGGRGNTIYF. The CDR3 DNA sequence: TGTGCCAGCTCACCGACCGGTGGGGGGCGAGGAAACACCATATATTTT.

This clone occurred many times. The chain has TRBV30 and TRBJ1-5; TRBD1 matches 10 bases. Trimming cost V 2 bases and J 6 bases; bases outside gene matches: 7. This CDR3 is built from 15 residues. Looked up from germline, CDR1 is GTSNPN and CDR2 is SVGIG (reference sequence). Written as DNA, the CDR3 is TGTGCCTGGAGTTCCGGACAGGGGGATCCTCAGCCCCAGCATTTT. Translating it yields CAWSSGQGDPQPQHF.

V usage is TRBV5-1 and J usage is TRBJ1-4, with 10 bases fitting TRBD1. From germline, CDR1 is SGHRS and CDR2 YFSETQ. The CDR3 runs to 17 residues. J was trimmed by 8 bases and V by 0 bases; bases with no gene match: 10. CDR3 sequence reads: CASSLAATGGAGEKLFF. The CDR3 DNA follows: TGCGCCAGCAGCTTGGCGGCGACAGGGGGCGCGGGAGAAAAACTGTTTTTT.

The CDR3 loop reads CASSFRGLNTGELFF. The CDR3 region has the DNA TGTGCCAGCAGCTTTCGGGGCTTGAACACCGGGGAGCTGTTTTTT. This rearrangement joins TRBV11-2 to TRBJ2-2; D possibly uses TRBD1 or TRBD2 (5 bases each). This CDR3 has 15 amino acids. Germline CDR1 SGHAT, CDR2 FQNNGV. The ends were cut back, 3 bases at V and 1 base at J, with 9 bases in the middle.

The chain joins TRBV11-2 to TRBJ2-2; a possible D gene is TRBD2 (5 bases). The length of the CDR3 is 13 residues. The V end lost 5 bases, the J end lost 5 bases, and 9 bases lay between the germline ends. CDR1 and CDR2 from the germline V gene are SGHAT and FQNNGV. CDR3 bases: TGTGCCAGCAGCGTCGAGGGAACCGGGGAGCTGTTTTTT. Translating it yields CASSVEGTGELFF.

This chain uses TRBV19 with TRBJ1-2; tentative D call: TRBD1 (6 bases). CDR1 is LNHDA and CDR2 is SQIVND in the germline V gene (reference sequence). Between the trimmed V and J ends, which lost 7 bases and 7 bases, there was a span of 10 bases. The CDR3 is 11 amino acids. The CDR3 region has the DNA TGTGCCAGTAAAACAGGGTTTGGCTACACCTTC. Residues: CASKTGFGYTF.

The chain links TRBV4-1 to TRBJ2-3, with D perhaps given as TRBD1 or TRBD2 (5 bases each). The CDR3 has 15 amino acids. The germline V and J ends were trimmed by 1 base and 3 bases, with 11 bases remaining between them. The germline V gene has CDR1 MGHRA and CDR2 YSYEKL. CDR3 sequence reads: CASSQVGARTDTQYF. Here the CDR3 DNA reads TGCGCCAGCAGCCAAGTCGGGGCCCGAACAGATACGCAGTATTTT.

The J gene is TRBJ1-1, the V gene TRBV4-1; a possible D gene is TRBD1 (5 bases). V was cut by 1 base and J by 0 bases, with 15 bases left in between. The CDR3 covers 17 residues. CDR1 and CDR2 from the germline V gene are MGHRA and YSYEKL. The CDR3 here is CASSQGGLKILNTEAFF. CDR3 DNA sequence: TGCGCCAGCAGCCAAGGGGGACTGAAGATACTGAACACTGAAGCTTTCTTT.

The genes are TRBV19 and TRBJ2-7; the D gene is possibly TRBD2 (5 bases). The germline V gene encodes CDR1 LNHDA and CDR2 SQIVND (reference sequence). The CDR3 is 15 residues long. The V and J ends lost 7 bases and 12 bases respectively, with 28 bases between them. The CDR3 loop reads CASMSGGAADSQSYF. The CDR3 coding sequence is TGTGCCAGTATGAGCGGTGGAGCGGCAGACTCACAGTCGTACTTC.

The chain links TRBV5-1 to TRBJ2-3; D gene unclear. CDR3 length equals 15 residues. V dropped 0 bases and J dropped 2 bases, with 10 bases sitting between them. Germline V gives CDR1 SGHRS, CDR2 YFSETQ. Here the CDR3 reads CASSLAPELTDTQYF. As DNA, the CDR3 is TGCGCCAGCAGCTTGGCCCCGGAGCTCACAGATACGCAGTATTTT.

This rearrangement joins TRBV6-5 to TRBJ1-1; 7 bases line up with TRBD1. The CDR3 sequence is 14 residues long. Per germline, CDR1 MNHEY and CDR2 SVGAGI. V was pared by 6 bases and J by 1 base, with 5 bases of the junction left unmatched. CDR3 sequence: CASSRTGWNTEAFF. In DNA, the CDR3 is TGTGCCAGCAGCCGGACAGGATGGAACACTGAAGCTTTCTTT.

The chain recombines TRBV7-9 with TRBJ2-5; D ambiguous. With 1 base removed from V and 5 bases from J, the gap between germline ends came to 14 bases. The CDR3 consists of 15 residues. Germline loops: CDR1 SEHNR, CDR2 FQNEAQ (reference sequence). CDR3 residues: CASSLDWAVGETQYF. The CDR3, as DNA: TGTGCCAGCAGCTTAGATTGGGCGGTAGGGGAGACCCAGTACTTC.

In DNA form, the CDR3 reads TGTGCCAGCAGCTTAGATTTCCCCTACGAGCAGTACTTC. Its translation is CASSLDFPYEQYF. This sequence joins TRBV11-1 and TRBJ2-7; D remains ambiguous. The CDR3 covers 13 residues. The V and J ends lost 1 base and 2 bases respectively, with 6 bases between them. In germline, CDR1 is SGHAT, CDR2 FQDESV (reference sequence).

V gene TRBV27 combines with J gene TRBJ2-1; TRBD2 matches 10 bases. The J segment lost 8 bases and the V segment lost 6 bases, leaving 13 bases of the junction unmatched. Germline CDR1 MNHEY, CDR2 SMNVEV (reference sequence). This CDR3 has 16 residues. The CDR3 DNA reads TGTGCCAGCAGCCAAAACCCTAGCGGGGGCGTCGATGAGCAGTTCTTC. Amino acid sequence: CASSQNPSGGVDEQFF.

The chain employs TRBV6-5 and TRBJ1-5, with D maybe TRBD1 (5 bases). V gave up 7 bases and J gave up 5 bases, with 18 bases separating them. The germline gives CDR1 MNHEY, CDR2 SVGAGI. This CDR3 region has 15 residues. The CDR3 here is CASNEGWGFDQPQHF. The CDR3 DNA is TGTGCCAGCAACGAAGGATGGGGCTTCGATCAGCCCCAGCATTTT.

The V gene is TRBV18, the J gene TRBJ1-2, with 7 bases matching TRBD1. The CDR3 length is 17 residues. J gave up 0 bases and V 4 bases, and 11 bases lay outside the gene matches. The germline V gene has CDR1 KGHSH and CDR2 LQKENI. CDR3 nucleotide sequence: TGTGCCAGCTCACAAGCCCGGGACAGCCAAGCTAACTATGGCTACACCTTC. Translation: CASSQARDSQANYGYTF.

The J gene is TRBJ1-6, the V gene TRBV6-5; D remains ambiguous. The CDR3 extends over 15 amino acids. The V gene lost 5 bases and the J gene lost 4 bases, with 12 bases spanning the gap. From germline, CDR1 is MNHEY and CDR2 SVGAGI. CDR3 sequence (DNA): TGTGCCAGCAGTCCCCAGACTGTGTATAATTCACCCCTCCACTTT. This encodes CASSPQTVYNSPLHF.

CDR3 in amino acids: CASSGLRDTADEQYF. The CDR3 coding sequence is TGTGCCAGCAGTGGACTCCGGGACACTGCCGACGAGCAGTACTTC. V and J are TRBV25-1 and TRBJ2-7; TRBD1 might be the D (6 bases). The germline CDR1 and CDR2 sequences are MGHDK and SYGVNS. This CDR3 region has 15 residues. Trimming cost V 4 bases and J 5 bases, with 18 bases left between them.

The rearrangement joins TRBV7-2 to TRBJ2-7, with 7 positions matching TRBD2. The CDR3 totals 15 residues. With 5 bases clipped from V and 3 bases from J, the junction kept 10 bases outside the gene matches. The germline CDR1 and CDR2 sequences are SGHTA and FQGNSA. CDR3 sequence (DNA): TGTGCCAGCAGCCTCGAAGGGACTACCGTCTACGAGCAGTACTTC. This translates into CASSLEGTTVYEQYF.

This chain joins TRBV2 and TRBJ2-5; 7 positions agree with TRBD2. The J segment lost 1 base and the V segment lost 8 bases, leaving 13 bases of the junction unmatched. The germline V gene encodes CDR1 SNHLY and CDR2 FYNNEI. The CDR3 sequence is 16 residues long. The DNA of the CDR3 is TGTGCCAGCGAGGGCGGGGAGGGTACCTTCCAAGAGACCCAGTACTTC. Encoded protein: CASEGGEGTFQETQYF.

The CDR3 DNA is TGTGCCAGCAGCGATACAGGGGGACGCTACAATGAGCAGTTCTTC. Residues: CASSDTGGRYNEQFF. The V call is TRBV5-6, the J call TRBJ2-1; 8 bases line up with TRBD1. Germline loops: CDR1 SGHDT, CDR2 YYEEEE. V shed 4 bases, J shed 3 bases, and the junction held 6 bases outside the gene matches. The CDR3 runs to 15 residues.

CDR3 sequence reads: CASSANQMGEKLFF. In DNA, the CDR3 is TGTGCCAGTAGTGCAAACCAGATGGGGGAAAAACTGTTTTTT. The J gene is TRBJ1-4, the V gene TRBV19, with unresolved D. Germline lookup yields CDR1 LNHDA and CDR2 SQIVND (reference sequence). The CDR3 covers 14 residues. Trimming took off 5 bases at V and 8 bases at J, with 15 bases between the two ends. Together with reference TRBV19 and TRBJ1-4, the CDR3 gives the full variable domain: DGGITQSPKYLFRKEGQNVTLSCEQNLNHDAMYWYRQDPGQGLRLIYYSQIVNDFQKGDIAEGYSVSREKKESFPLTVTSAQKNPTAFYLCASSANQMGEKLFFGSGTQLSVL.

This rearrangement joins TRBV2 to TRBJ2-5, with 11 bases lining up with TRBD2. V shed 1 base and J 2 bases; nucleotides not matched to a gene: 3. The CDR3 consists of 16 residues. CDR1 and CDR2 (germline): SNHLY, FYNNEI. CDR3 nucleotide sequence: TGTGCCAGCAGTGAAGAGGTAGCGGGGGGGCAAGAGACCCAGTACTTC. Amino acid sequence: CASSEEVAGGQETQYF. The full variable domain, completed using reference TRBV2 and TRBJ2-5, is EPEVTQTPSHQVTQMGQEVILRCVPISNHLYFYWYRQILGQKVEFLVSFYNNEISEKSEIFDDQFSVERPDGSNFTLKIRSTKLEDSAMYFCASSEEVAGGQETQYFGPGTRLLVL.

The rearrangement joins TRBV19 to TRBJ1-4; D gene uncertain. This CDR3 has 13 amino acids. The germline gives CDR1 LNHDA, CDR2 SQIVND (reference sequence). The V end was cut by 5 bases, the J end by 8 bases, with 12 bases between. CDR3 in DNA: TGTGCCAGTAGTTCAGGTTCAGGAGAAAAACTGTTTTTT. This translates into CASSSGSGEKLFF.

The J gene is TRBJ2-5, the V gene TRBV6-5; a possible D gene is TRBD1 (6 bases). Germline V CDR1 and CDR2: MNHEY, SVGAGI. V shed 10 bases and J shed 5 bases, with 17 bases lying between them. The CDR3 contains 13 residues. The CDR3 reads CATSPGVGETQYF. CDR3 bases: TGTGCCACCTCTCCAGGGGTTGGGGAGACCCAGTACTTC.